The TCR beta chain described here comes from a study of blood T cell repertoires in COVID-19. On the study more broadly: The United States, Italy and Spain provided the acute and convalescent COVID-19 samples. T cells, B-cell-depleted T cells, or PBMCs provided the cDNA or gDNA that served as material.

The V gene lost 2 bases and the J gene lost 2 bases, with 7 bases spanning the gap. This CDR3 region has 13 residues. Germline V CDR1 and CDR2: SGHVS, FQNEAQ. Assay used: immunoSEQ multiplex PCR; TCRdb lists only in-frame clones, some missing. The sample carries about 49,000 clones, approximately 90% recorded once. The chain has TRBV7-8 and TRBJ2-7; maybe TRBD1 (5 bases). Material: peripheral blood. This sequence was found in an elderly man with acute or convalescent COVID-19. The CDR3 here is CASSLPGPYEQYF. The CDR3 coding sequence is TGTGCCAGCAGCTTACCAGGGCCCTACGAGCAGTACTTC.